This TCR beta chain was identified in a study of a mutant IDH1 vaccine in newly diagnosed glioma. At the level of the study: Vaccines were begun 4-6 weeks after radiotherapy alone, or with temozolomide cycles. Patients arrived already treated with radiotherapy, temozolomide, or both, most having had both.

Overall study findings and caveats: Changes in top peripheral clonotypes did not appear linked to pseudoprogression.

Stated time point: week 23, last vaccination. One vaccine dose held 300 ug of mutant IDH1 20-mer peptide and came with topical imiquimod. Generated by immunoSEQ multiplex PCR, the TCRdb table keeps only in-frame clones and is missing some. The sample has roughly 38,000 clones; around 74% are singletons. Remarks on this clone: Its target is unknown.

V was pared by 4 bases and J by 4 bases, with 17 bases between. In germline, CDR1 is MGHRA, CDR2 YSYEKL. This CDR3 is built from 16 residues. The sequencing here drew on PBMCs, taken from a glioma patient whose treatment included an IDH1 peptide vaccine. The receptor was derived from a man aged 50 to 60 with glioma. This chain links TRBV4-1 with TRBJ1-5; TRBD1 is a possible D gene (5 bases). CDR3 protein: CASSPQGSGGNQPQHF. In nucleotides, the CDR3 is TGCGCCAGCAGCCCCCAGGGTTCTGGGGGGAATCAGCCCCAGCATTTT.